These 21 T cell receptor beta chains originate from one sample sequenced in a study of shared clonotypes between healthy human individuals. Only in-frame clones appear in the TCRdb table, and some are missing; sequencing was by immunoSEQ multiplex PCR. The sample consists of over a million clones, approximately 80% of them appearing once. Specimen: memory CD4+ T cells from PBMCs. Subset of the sample: CD45RA-negative fraction. The receptors derive from a man aged 18 to 30 in good health. Some clones in this sample may be carry-over from other donors' samples.

This clone was detected only once. This likely stems from a read error, as it lies one base from a far larger clone. The identical CDR3 is also encoded by other nucleotide sequences in the sample. The rearrangement joins TRBV6-6 to TRBJ1-2; tentative D call: TRBD1 (5 bases). CDR1 and CDR2 from the germline V gene are MNHNY and SVGAGI (reference sequence). Between the trimmed V and J ends, which lost 2 bases and 3 bases, there was a span of 16 bases. This CDR3 has 16 amino acids. CDR3 in DNA: TGTGCCAGCAGTTACCCCACCCCCGGGGGGGACTATGGCTACACCTTC. Protein sequence: CASSYPTPGGDYGYTF.

J is TRBJ1-2 and V is TRBV27; maybe TRBD1 (6 bases). The germline gives CDR1 MNHEY, CDR2 SMNVEV (reference sequence). The V end was cut by 5 bases, the J end by 8 bases, with 21 bases between. The CDR3 totals 15 residues. The CDR3 loop is CASSAGTTPYEGYTF. The DNA for the CDR3 is TGTGCCAGCAGTGCCGGGACAACCCCGTATGAGGGCTACACCTTC.

V gene TRBV18 combines with J gene TRBJ1-4, with D uncertain. The CDR3 extends over 14 amino acids. Trimming stripped 8 bases from V and 0 bases from J, with 10 bases between. The germline gives CDR1 KGHSH, CDR2 LQKENI. For the CDR3, the DNA is TGTGCCAGCCGTGGCGGGGCAACTAATGAAAAACTGTTTTTT. Amino acids: CASRGGATNEKLFF. The variable domain in full, completed from reference TRBV18 and TRBJ1-4, reads NAGVMQNPRHLVRRRGQEARLRCSPMKGHSHVYWYRQLPEEGLKFMVYLQKENIIDESGMPKERFSAEFPKEGPSILRIQQVVRGDSAAYFCASRGGATNEKLFFGSGTQLSVL.

A few counts support this clone. The rearrangement links TRBV29-1 to TRBJ1-2; no definite D call. The ends were cut back, 6 bases at V and 9 bases at J, with 8 bases in the middle. The CDR3 spans 9 residues. The V gene's germline CDR1 is SQVTM and CDR2 ANQGSEA. In DNA, the CDR3 is TGCAGCGTAGAGAGTAGCTACACCTTC. It codes for CSVESSYTF.

The chain is built from TRBV28 and TRBJ2-7; 8 nucleotides agree with TRBD2. The CDR3 totals 14 residues. Germline assignment: CDR1 MDHEN and CDR2 SYDVKM. The V and J ends lost 3 bases and 3 bases, in that order; junction bases with no gene match: 4. The CDR3 protein is CASSFARGVYEQYF. CDR3 sequence (DNA): TGTGCCAGCAGTTTCGCGCGGGGGGTCTACGAGCAGTACTTC.

The chain has TRBV5-1 and TRBJ1-1, with a possible D match to TRBD1 (5 bases). Trimming took 4 bases from V and 11 from J, leaving 18 bases between them. The CDR3 sequence is 13 residues long. The V gene's germline CDR1 is SGHRS and CDR2 YFSETQ. CDR3 in amino acids: CASSLPAAGGAFF. Written as DNA, the CDR3 is TGCGCCAGCAGCCTACCCGCTGCGGGGGGGGCTTTCTTT.

For this clone: The junction shows a germline mismatch at one end, possibly a read error. This rearrangement joins TRBV9 to TRBJ2-5, with D perhaps TRBD1 (6 bases). Germline V gene sequence: CDR1 SGDLS, CDR2 YYNGEE. The CDR3 runs to 15 residues. As DNA, the CDR3 is TGTGCCAGCGGCGTCTCATGGGGCAGGGGAGAGACCCAGTACTTC. It is translated as CASGVSWGRGETQYF. Using reference TRBV9 and TRBJ2-5 for the parts outside the CDR3, the full variable domain is DSGVTQTPKHLITATGQRVTLRCSPRSGDLSVYWYQQSLDQGLQFLIQYYNGEERAKGNILERFSAQQFPDLHSELNLSSLELGDSALYFCASGVSWGRGETQYFGPGTRLLVL.

This clone was observed a handful of times. The chain employs TRBV7-3 and TRBJ1-4; D is unclear. V gave up 2 bases and J gave up 6 bases, with 10 bases separating them. Germline values: CDR1 SGHTA, CDR2 FQGTGA. The CDR3 totals 14 residues. The CDR3: CASSLAVVDEKLFF. CDR3 in DNA: TGTGCCAGCAGCTTAGCCGTTGTGGATGAAAAACTGTTTTTT.

V usage is TRBV28 and J usage is TRBJ2-7; D might be TRBD2 (7 bases). The V end was cut by 5 bases, the J end by 4 bases, with 18 bases between. The germline V gene encodes CDR1 MDHEN and CDR2 SYDVKM. The CDR3 sequence is 15 residues long. In nucleotides, the CDR3 is TGTGCCAGCAGTCCCCGGGGGGCCATCAGGTACGAGCAGTACTTC. Protein sequence: CASSPRGAIRYEQYF.

This clone was detected ten times or more. The chain combines TRBV4-2 with TRBJ2-7; a possible D gene is TRBD1 (5 bases). The V gene lost 5 bases and the J gene lost 3 bases, with 17 bases spanning the gap. Germline CDR1 LGHNA, CDR2 YNFKEQ. CDR3 length: 15 amino acids. CDR3 bases: TGTGCCAGCAGCACGACCCGGACACGGAGCTACGAGCAGTACTTC. Amino acids: CASSTTRTRSYEQYF.

The V gene is TRBV5-6, the J gene TRBJ1-4; D unresolved. CDR1 SGHDT and CDR2 YYEEEE come from the germline V gene. The CDR3 contains 13 residues. Trimming pared 2 bases from V and 5 bases from J, leaving 7 bases between. The CDR3 DNA is TGTGCCAGCAGCTTATGGCAGAATGAAAAACTGTTTTTT. It is translated as CASSLWQNEKLFF.

The chain uses TRBV28 and TRBJ2-7, with no clear D. Germline V gives CDR1 MDHEN, CDR2 SYDVKM. The V end was cut by 6 bases, the J end by 2 bases, with 14 bases between. CDR3 length: 14 amino acids. The CDR3 DNA follows: TGTGCCAGCAGACCGCATGACACTACCTACGAGCAGTACTTC. This encodes CASRPHDTTYEQYF.

The gene calls are TRBV14 and TRBJ1-1; D ambiguous. In germline, CDR1 is SGHDN, CDR2 FVKESK. V dropped 7 bases and J dropped 6 bases, with 15 bases sitting between them. The CDR3 runs to 13 residues. The CDR3 is CASTRGGRAEAFF. The CDR3 nucleotides are TGTGCCAGCACCCGAGGAGGGCGAGCTGAAGCTTTCTTT.

This clone has more than one count but fewer than ten. The chain uses TRBV2 and TRBJ2-1; D remains ambiguous. This CDR3 is built from 11 residues. The germline V and J ends were trimmed by 5 bases and 10 bases, with 9 bases remaining between them. Germline loops: CDR1 SNHLY, CDR2 FYNNEI. The CDR3 nucleotides read TGTGCCAGCAGTATGGCTGGGGAGCAGTTCTTC. As protein: CASSMAGEQFF.

The V gene is TRBV10-3, the J gene TRBJ1-3, with D hard to call. V shed 7 bases and J shed 0 bases, with 4 bases lying between them. This CDR3 region has 12 residues. The germline CDR1 and CDR2 sequences are ENHRY and SYGVKD. The CDR3 DNA sequence: TGTGCCATCAAGACCTCTGGAAACACCATATATTTT. It is translated as CAIKTSGNTIYF.

This clone was detected ten times or more. Other DNA sequences from this sample encode an identical CDR3 as well. V is TRBV28 and J is TRBJ2-7; TRBD1 might be the D (6 bases). The germline CDR1 and CDR2 sequences are MDHEN and SYDVKM. The CDR3 is 12 residues long. Trimming cost V 5 bases and J 1 base, with 6 bases left between them. The CDR3 DNA is TGTGCCAGCAGTCAGGGGTCCTACGAGCAGTACTTC. Translating it yields CASSQGSYEQYF. Complete variable domain (other parts from reference TRBV28 and TRBJ2-7): DVKVTQSSRYLVKRTGEKVFLECVQDMDHENMFWYRQDPGLGLRLIYFSYDVKMKEKGDIPEGYSVSREKKERFSLILESASTNQTSMYLCASSQGSYEQYFGPGTRLTVT.

The CDR3 reads CASYRSGSQRTGELFF. The DNA for the CDR3 is TGTGCCAGCTACCGATCGGGCTCTCAGCGCACCGGGGAGCTGTTTTTT. V and J are TRBV27 and TRBJ2-2; D call uncertain. Germline loops: CDR1 MNHEY, CDR2 SMNVEV (reference sequence). The CDR3 has 16 amino acids. V was cut by 8 bases and J by 4 bases, with 20 bases left in between.

J is TRBJ2-3 and V is TRBV20-1; D possibly corresponds to TRBD1 (5 bases). Germline loops: CDR1 DFQATT, CDR2 SNEGSKA (reference sequence). The CDR3 has 11 residues. The V and J ends lost 0 bases and 14 bases respectively, with 12 bases between them. In nucleotides, the CDR3 is TGCAGTGCTAGAGATGGGCCAGGGCGGTATTTT. Translation: CSARDGPGRYF.

This chain uses TRBV19 with TRBJ1-2; 8 bases fit TRBD1. There are 13 residues in the CDR3. V shed 5 bases, J shed 3 bases, and the junction held 2 bases outside the gene matches. Germline CDR1 LNHDA, CDR2 SQIVND (reference sequence). The CDR3 loop reads CASSPGQDYGYTF. In nucleotides, the CDR3 is TGTGCCAGTAGTCCGGGACAGGACTATGGCTACACCTTC.

The rearrangement joins TRBV15 to TRBJ1-5; no firm D call. V lost 0 bases and J 5 bases, leaving 2 bases between the germline ends. The germline V gene has CDR1 LNHNV and CDR2 YYDKDF (reference sequence). This CDR3 has 12 amino acids. CDR3 in DNA: TGTGCCACCAGCAGAGATGATCAGCCCCAGCATTTT. Protein product: CATSRDDQPQHF.

This sequence joins TRBV7-9 and TRBJ1-1; D may be TRBD1 (5 bases). The CDR3 sequence is 13 residues long. Germline values: CDR1 SEHNR, CDR2 FQNEAQ (reference sequence). Trimming cost V 8 bases and J 1 base, with 11 bases left between them. CDR3 region: CASAAGGNTEAFF. CDR3 nucleotide sequence: TGTGCCAGCGCCGCCGGGGGGAACACTGAAGCTTTCTTT.